This T cell receptor (beta chain) was sequenced for a study of T cell repertoires in cytomegalovirus infection. Using its own MiXCR run on the reads, TCRdb lists one record per CDR3 protein. The sample holds fewer than 550,000 distinct CDR3 sequences; approximately 11% are singletons and the top ten take approximately 10%. There are 15 residues in the CDR3. The junction had 8 bases not matched to a gene; V was cut back by 5 bases and J by 13 bases. Germline V CDR1 and CDR2: SNHLY, FYNNEI. The receptor comes from a human donor in good health (CMV status not recorded). Some clones in this sample may be carry-over from other donors' samples. V is TRBV2 and J is TRBJ2-1; the match to TRBD2 covers 16 bases. The sequencing sample was made of PBMCs. The CDR3 reads CASSLGLAGGPGQFF. In nucleotides, the CDR3 is TGTGCCAGCAGTTTGGGACTAGCGGGGGGGCCGGGACAGTTCTTC.